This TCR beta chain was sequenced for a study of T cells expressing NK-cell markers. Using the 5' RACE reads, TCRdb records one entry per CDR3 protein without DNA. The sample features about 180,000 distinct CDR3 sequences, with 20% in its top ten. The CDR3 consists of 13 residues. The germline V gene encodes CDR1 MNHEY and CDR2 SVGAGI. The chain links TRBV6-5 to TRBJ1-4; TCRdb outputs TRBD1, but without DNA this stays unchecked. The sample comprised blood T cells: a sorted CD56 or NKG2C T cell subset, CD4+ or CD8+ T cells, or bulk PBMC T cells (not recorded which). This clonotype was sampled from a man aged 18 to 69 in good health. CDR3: CASSPLDPEKLFF.